The T cell receptor beta chain described here comes from a study of blood T cells in healthy people across ages (dated by TCRdb to between 2014 and 2016). Study-wide context: In model experiments, template switching captured about one uniquely barcoded TCR beta cDNA molecule for every two T cells. Four age groups were formed from the donors: young (average 16 years), middle-aged (around 37), aged (62) and long-lived (less than 85). Using the same blood draw, the study looked at two additional independent replicas of 1 million unique cDNA reads for two donors, one aged 18 to 29 and the other aged 80 or older. To track age-related changes in TCR beta repertoire diversity, the study relied on deep sequencing normalized with unique cDNA molecular identifiers. To avoid experimental bias, donors of different ages were distributed randomly across sequencing lanes. General conclusions and limits of the study: Because profiling used bulk unsorted PBMCs, naive and antigen-experienced compartments could not be compared conclusively. Estimates of total diversity based on one million sequenced T cells were regarded as lower bounds and as underestimates. Observed TCR beta diversity per million T cells fell roughly linearly with age, and a significant reduction was already apparent by age around 40. Compared with the aged group, more naive CD4+ T cells, fewer expanded clones and increased TCR diversity were shown by the long-lived group, suggesting age selection. There was a strong correlation between observed TCR beta diversity and the percentage of naive T cells measured by flow cytometry. The CMV infection status of donors was not known, potentially confounding age-related changes in expanded clonotypes.

Library generation was performed with 5' RACE. For sequencing, an Illumina HiSeq 2500 was employed. A second PCR of about 7 to 12 cycles was run with a J-beta primer mix and a sample-barcoded 5' primer. Each TCR beta cDNA molecule received a unique molecular identifier from a template-switch 5' adaptor carrying 12 random nucleotides. Each sample yielded at least 3 million CDR3-containing paired-end reads. First-strand cDNA was synthesized from all RNA with the Mint cDNA synthesis kit, primed by a TRBC-specific oligonucleotide. All cDNA was treated with uracil-DNA glycosylase and then went through a first 18-cycle PCR with the universal primers M1SS and BC2_uni_R. In the source study's methods: For normalization, 1 million high-quality reads were randomly selected from each sample, with every read carrying a distinct molecular identifier. Reads sharing molecular identifiers were discarded rather than binned into consensus sequences. MiTCR, with a Q25 quality threshold and the strictest error-elimination algorithm, was used for CDR3 identification, clonotype clustering and error correction. A nonparametric unseen species model with Euler transformation was used to estimate a lower bound on total TCR beta diversity. The public reads were quality trimmed at Q25 with fastp and then assembled into clones with MiXCR by TCRdb, keeping productive beta chains. Every CDR3 protein is listed once, alongside the most common genes and DNA of its rows. TCRdb's processing, not the authors' own work, is the source of the V and J calls. The sample has 1.5 million to 2 million distinct CDR3 sequences on record, 28% of them singletons. The ten largest clones capture 6.5% to 8.5% of the sample.

V is shortened by 4 bases, J by 7 bases, and the region joining them spans 16 bases. Its CDR3 holds 14 amino acids, cysteine through phenylalanine. The kept DNA is CDR3 alone, 42 bases in frame from the first base. From a lookup of the germline V gene, CDR1 and CDR2 are MDHEN and SYDVKM. The donors were 40 or so Caucasian individuals from Russia, aged roughly 6 to 100 years, who were systemically healthy. About 10 milliliters of peripheral blood were collected from each donor into EDTA-treated Vacutainer tubes. Ficoll-Paque density-gradient centrifugation was used to isolate PBMCs, with at least 6.5 million per sample. Trizol reagent was used to extract total RNA from the PBMCs, yielding at least 5 micrograms per sample. For every donor, an aliquot of PBMCs went through flow cytometry to measure the percentages of naive CD45RAhigh/CD27high T cells. Details on this clonotype: Its antigen is unknown. The sample holds no much larger clone one base away, and base qualities are not on file.

Sequenced: blood. This chain is built from TRBV28 and TRBJ2-5; the D gene assignment is ambiguous. The origin of this receptor is a woman under 40 in good health. The CDR3 amino acid sequence is: CASSSPGSLRTQYF. The bases are TGTGCCAGCAGTTCCCCGGGCTCTTTAAGGACCCAGTACTTC.